The 13 T cell receptor beta chains in this list originate from one sample, sequenced in a study of OX40 agonist ivuxolimab in advanced cancers. The data were produced by immunoSEQ multiplex PCR, yet TCRdb's version contains in-frame clones alone and is incomplete. The sample contains about 77,000 clones, around 83% of which appear only once. The source was CD4+ or CD8+ T cells sorted from blood, collected in a trial of the OX40 agonist ivuxolimab. The receptors come from an adult with an advanced solid tumor such as melanoma, head and neck, liver or kidney cancer.

The chain combines TRBV27 with TRBJ2-7; 16 bases line up with TRBD2. The CDR3 totals 16 residues. Germline lookup yields CDR1 MNHEY and CDR2 SMNVEV (reference sequence). V lost 6 bases to trimming and J lost 2 bases; unmatched junction nucleotides: 4. CDR3 region: CASRGLAGGIPYEQYF. The CDR3 nucleotides are TGTGCCAGCAGGGGACTAGCGGGAGGGATTCCCTACGAGCAGTACTTC.

This chain links TRBV7-9 with TRBJ2-2, with a tentative D call TRBD1 (6 bases). This CDR3 is 15 amino acids long. V gave up 5 bases and J gave up 6 bases, with 16 bases separating them. Germline loops: CDR1 SEHNR, CDR2 FQNEAQ (reference sequence). CDR3 DNA sequence: TGTGCCAGCAGCCGAGGACAGCGACGACCCGGGGAGCTGTTTTTT. Translation gives CASSRGQRRPGELFF.

The rearrangement joins TRBV7-2 to TRBJ1-4, with TRBD1 identical over 9 bases. The CDR3 runs to 13 residues. The germline V gene encodes CDR1 SGHTA and CDR2 FQGNSA. V lost 8 bases, J lost 6 bases, and 4 bases stayed unmatched. The CDR3 nucleotides read TGTGCCAGCGGACGGACAGGGGATGAAAAACTGTTTTTT. Translating gives CASGRTGDEKLFF. The whole variable domain, remainder taken from reference TRBV7-2 and TRBJ1-4, is GAGVSQSPSNKVTEKGKDVELRCDPISGHTALYWYRQSLGQGLEFLIYFQGNSAPDKSGLPSDRFSAERTGGSVSTLTIQRTQQEDSAVYLCASGRTGDEKLFFGSGTQLSVL.

The chain links TRBV5-4 to TRBJ2-3; D remains unclear. The V and J ends lost 4 bases and 4 bases respectively, with 4 bases between them. CDR1 and CDR2 (germline): SGHNT, YYREEE (reference sequence). CDR3 length: 11 amino acids. This CDR3 is CASSDSDTQYF. The CDR3 nucleotides are TGTGCCAGCAGCGACTCAGATACGCAGTATTTT.

V gene TRBV10-3 combines with J gene TRBJ2-7; TRBD1 agrees at 8 bases. J gave up 5 bases and V 6 bases, and 6 bases lay outside the gene matches. The germline gives CDR1 ENHRY, CDR2 SYGVKD. The CDR3 consists of 13 residues. The CDR3 loop reads CAISDNRGDEQYF. The CDR3 bases are TGTGCCATCAGCGATAACAGGGGGGACGAGCAGTACTTC.

The CDR3 region is CASSRWTGGAGTDTQYF. In DNA, the CDR3 is TGCGCCAGCAGCCGTTGGACAGGGGGCGCCGGCACAGATACGCAGTATTTT. V is TRBV5-1 and J is TRBJ2-3; 11 bases fit TRBD1. This CDR3 spans 17 amino acids. After removal of 4 bases from V and 1 base from J, the junction contained 8 bases not matched to a gene. Germline V gives CDR1 SGHRS, CDR2 YFSETQ.

The table lists this clone with a few counts. The V gene is TRBV11-3, the J gene TRBJ2-3; 11 bases are shared with TRBD2. J gave up 3 bases and V 5 bases, and 7 bases lay outside the gene matches. This CDR3 is built from 16 residues. Germline V gives CDR1 SGHNT, CDR2 YENEEA. In DNA form, the CDR3 reads TGTGCCAGCAGCCGACGACTAGCGGGAAGTACAGATACGCAGTATTTT. Translation: CASSRRLAGSTDTQYF.

The chain joins TRBV6-5 to TRBJ1-1; D call uncertain. Deletions cut 7 bases from V and 2 bases from J, with 17 bases between. Germline V gene sequence: CDR1 MNHEY, CDR2 SVGAGI. The CDR3 is made up of 15 amino acids. CDR3 sequence: CASNRPGEGNTEAFF. The CDR3 nucleotides are TGTGCCAGCAACCGCCCAGGCGAGGGTAACACTGAAGCTTTCTTT.

This clone has only one observation. The chain links TRBV28 to TRBJ2-1, with TRBD1 as a possible D gene (6 bases). The CDR3 spans 17 residues. In germline, CDR1 is MDHEN, CDR2 SYDVKM. Trimming took 3 bases from V and 6 from J, leaving 21 bases between them. The CDR3 protein is CASSFWSGAGAGNEQFF. CDR3 DNA: TGTGCCAGCAGTTTCTGGAGTGGCGCAGGGGCGGGCAATGAGCAGTTCTTC.

The count of this clone is one. The chain recombines TRBV11-3 with TRBJ2-7, with unresolved D. V lost 2 bases and J 3 bases, leaving 8 bases between the germline ends. The CDR3 spans 13 residues. CDR1 is SGHNT, CDR2 YENEEA, per germline. The CDR3 DNA reads as TGTGCCAGCAGCTTAAAAGAGATCTACGAGCAGTACTTC. Encoded protein: CASSLKEIYEQYF.

The chain employs TRBV5-1 and TRBJ2-7, with 10 bases fitting TRBD2. CDR1 and CDR2 from the germline V gene are SGHRS and YFSETQ. The junction had 5 bases not matched to a gene; V was cut back by 3 bases and J by 2 bases. This CDR3 contains 15 residues. The CDR3 here is CASSWTSGTTYEQYF. Here the CDR3 DNA reads TGCGCCAGCAGCTGGACTAGCGGAACAACCTACGAGCAGTACTTC.

This clone was seen a single time. CDR3 DNA: TGCGCCAGCAGCCAAACCCCCGCGGGAGGGCCTTATGAGCAGTTCTTC. This gives the protein CASSQTPAGGPYEQFF. The chain is built from TRBV4-1 and TRBJ2-1; 9 bases align to TRBD2. This CDR3 is built from 16 residues. Trimming removed 2 bases from V and 8 bases from J; junction bases left unmatched: 10. Germline V CDR1 and CDR2: MGHRA, YSYEKL.

CDR3 sequence: CASSGGSTGYTF. In DNA form, the CDR3 reads TGTGCCAGCAGTGGGGGGAGCACGGGCTACACCTTC. The gene calls are TRBV27 and TRBJ1-2, with D perhaps matching TRBD1 (5 bases). CDR1 MNHEY and CDR2 SMNVEV come from the germline V gene (reference sequence). CDR3 size: 12 residues. Between the trimmed V and J ends, which lost 5 bases and 8 bases, there was a span of 12 bases.